Sequencing of this T cell receptor beta chain was carried out in a study of blood T cell repertoires in COVID-19. Across the whole study: Researchers got acute and convalescent COVID-19 samples from the United States, Italy and Spain. From T cells, B-cell-depleted T cells, or PBMCs came the material, which was cDNA or gDNA.

The CDR3 length is 13 residues. Germline assignment: CDR1 SGHVS and CDR2 FQNEAQ. Deletions cut 1 base from V and 5 bases from J, with 9 bases between. In the original analysis: Cell counts per sample came from amplifying reference gene primers. Method: immunoSEQ multiplex PCR; TCRdb's copy keeps in-frame clones and lacks some. D and trimming were read from the DNA, whereas the V and J calls and clone size are those reported in that table. Of 90,000 to 100,000 clones listed, over 80% were seen once; the top ten hold 18%. This clone was counted only a few times. The rearrangement joins TRBV7-8 to TRBJ2-7; D remains unclear. This clonotype was sampled from an elderly man with acute or convalescent COVID-19. The sequenced material came from peripheral blood. Here the CDR3 reads CASSLVGINEQYF. CDR3 nucleotides: TGTGCCAGCAGCTTAGTCGGTATAAACGAGCAGTACTTC.